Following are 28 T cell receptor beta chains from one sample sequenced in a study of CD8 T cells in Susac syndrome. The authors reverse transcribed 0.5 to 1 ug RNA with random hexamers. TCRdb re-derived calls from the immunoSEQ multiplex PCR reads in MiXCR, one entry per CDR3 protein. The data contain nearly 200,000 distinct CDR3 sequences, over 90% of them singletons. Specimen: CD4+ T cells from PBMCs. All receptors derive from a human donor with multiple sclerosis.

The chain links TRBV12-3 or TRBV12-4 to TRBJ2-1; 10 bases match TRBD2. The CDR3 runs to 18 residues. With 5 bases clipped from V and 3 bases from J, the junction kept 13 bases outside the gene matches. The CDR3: CASSPLAGGWSGYNEQFF. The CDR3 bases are TGTGCCAGCAGTCCATTAGCGGGGGGCTGGTCGGGCTACAATGAGCAGTTCTTC.

The DNA of the CDR3 is TGTGCCTGTGCAGCGGGAAGGGATGAGACCCAGTACTTC. Translating gives CACAAGRDETQYF. This chain uses TRBV30 with TRBJ2-5, with TRBD2 identical over 7 bases. The germline gives CDR1 GTSNPN, CDR2 SVGIG (reference sequence). The J segment lost 5 bases and the V segment lost 6 bases, leaving 9 bases of the junction unmatched. CDR3 size: 13 residues.

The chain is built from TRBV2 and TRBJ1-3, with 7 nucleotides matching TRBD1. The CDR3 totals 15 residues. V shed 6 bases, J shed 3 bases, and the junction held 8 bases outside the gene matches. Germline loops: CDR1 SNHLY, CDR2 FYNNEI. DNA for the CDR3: TGTGCCAGCAGGGGTAACAGGGGAAGTGGAAACACCATATATTTT. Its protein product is CASRGNRGSGNTIYF.

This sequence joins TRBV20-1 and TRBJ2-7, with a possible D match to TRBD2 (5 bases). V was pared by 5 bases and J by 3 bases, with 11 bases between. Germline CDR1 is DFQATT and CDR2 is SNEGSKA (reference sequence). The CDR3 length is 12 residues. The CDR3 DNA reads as TGCAGTGCTCGGCCGGGGTACTACGAGCAGTACTTC. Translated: CSARPGYYEQYF.

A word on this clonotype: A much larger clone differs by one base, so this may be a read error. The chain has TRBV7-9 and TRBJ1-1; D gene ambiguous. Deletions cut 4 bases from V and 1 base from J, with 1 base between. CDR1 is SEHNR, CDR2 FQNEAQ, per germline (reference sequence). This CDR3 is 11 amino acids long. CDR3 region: CASSWNTEAFF. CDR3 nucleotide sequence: TGTGCCAGCAGCTGGAACACTGAAGCTTTCTTT. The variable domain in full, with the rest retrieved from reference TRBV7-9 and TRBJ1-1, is DTGVSQNPRHKITKRGQNVTFRCDPISEHNRLYWYRQTLGQGPEFLTYFQNEAQLEKSRLLSDRFSAERPKGSFSTLEIQRTEQGDSAMYLCASSWNTEAFFGQGTRLTVV.

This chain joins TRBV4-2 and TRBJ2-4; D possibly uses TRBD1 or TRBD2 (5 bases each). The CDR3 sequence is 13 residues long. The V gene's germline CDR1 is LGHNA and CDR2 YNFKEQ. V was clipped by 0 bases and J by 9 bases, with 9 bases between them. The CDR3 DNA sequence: TGTGCCAGCAGCCAAGAGGGGGATAGCATTCAGTACTTC. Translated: CASSQEGDSIQYF.

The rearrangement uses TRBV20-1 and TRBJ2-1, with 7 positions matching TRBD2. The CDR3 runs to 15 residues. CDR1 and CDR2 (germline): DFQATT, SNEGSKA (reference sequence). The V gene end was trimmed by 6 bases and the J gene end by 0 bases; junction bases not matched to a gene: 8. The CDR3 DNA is TGCAGTGCGCAGACTAGCACGAGCTCCTACAATGAGCAGTTCTTC. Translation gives CSAQTSTSSYNEQFF.

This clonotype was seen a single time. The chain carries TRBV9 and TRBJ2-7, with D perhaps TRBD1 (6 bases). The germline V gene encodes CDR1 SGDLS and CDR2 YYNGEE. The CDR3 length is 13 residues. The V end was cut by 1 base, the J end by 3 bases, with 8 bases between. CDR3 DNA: TGTGCCAGCAGCGTACGACAGGACTACGAGCAGTACTTC. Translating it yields CASSVRQDYEQYF. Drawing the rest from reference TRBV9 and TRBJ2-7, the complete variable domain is DSGVTQTPKHLITATGQRVTLRCSPRSGDLSVYWYQQSLDQGLQFLIQYYNGEERAKGNILERFSAQQFPDLHSELNLSSLELGDSALYFCASSVRQDYEQYFGPGTRLTVT.

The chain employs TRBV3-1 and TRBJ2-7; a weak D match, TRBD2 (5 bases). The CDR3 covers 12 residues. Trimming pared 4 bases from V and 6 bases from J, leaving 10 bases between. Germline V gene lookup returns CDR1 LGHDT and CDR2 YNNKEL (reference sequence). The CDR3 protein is CASSLRGGEQYF. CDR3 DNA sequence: TGTGCCAGCAGCCTCCGAGGAGGCGAGCAGTACTTC.

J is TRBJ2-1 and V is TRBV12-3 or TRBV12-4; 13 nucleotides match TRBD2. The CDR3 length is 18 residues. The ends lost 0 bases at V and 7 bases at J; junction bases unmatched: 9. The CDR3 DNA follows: TGTGCCAGCAGTTTAGCGAGGACTAGCGGGAGCCTCATGAATGAGCAGTTCTTC. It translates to CASSLARTSGSLMNEQFF.

For the CDR3, the DNA is TGTGCCAGCAGTGAATCGACCGAGGCGAGGGGCTACACCTTC. Translating it yields CASSESTEARGYTF. This sequence joins TRBV25-1 and TRBJ1-2; the D is unclear. Germline CDR1 reads MGHDK; CDR2 reads SYGVNS. Trimming removed 1 base from V and 8 bases from J, with 14 bases in between. This CDR3 region has 14 residues.

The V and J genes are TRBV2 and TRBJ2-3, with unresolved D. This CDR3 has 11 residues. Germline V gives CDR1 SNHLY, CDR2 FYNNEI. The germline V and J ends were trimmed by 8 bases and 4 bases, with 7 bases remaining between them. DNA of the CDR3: TGTGCCAGCGATTATTCAGATACGCAGTATTTT. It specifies CASDYSDTQYF.

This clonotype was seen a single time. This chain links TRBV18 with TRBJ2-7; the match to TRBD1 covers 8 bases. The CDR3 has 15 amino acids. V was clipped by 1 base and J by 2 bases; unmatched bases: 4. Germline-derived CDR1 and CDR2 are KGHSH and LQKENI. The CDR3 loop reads CASSPQGQATYEQYF. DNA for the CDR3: TGTGCCAGCTCACCACAGGGACAGGCAACCTACGAGCAGTACTTC. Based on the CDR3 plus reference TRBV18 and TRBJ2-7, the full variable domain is NAGVMQNPRHLVRRRGQEARLRCSPMKGHSHVYWYRQLPEEGLKFMVYLQKENIIDESGMPKERFSAEFPKEGPSILRIQQVVRGDSAAYFCASSPQGQATYEQYFGPGTRLTVT.

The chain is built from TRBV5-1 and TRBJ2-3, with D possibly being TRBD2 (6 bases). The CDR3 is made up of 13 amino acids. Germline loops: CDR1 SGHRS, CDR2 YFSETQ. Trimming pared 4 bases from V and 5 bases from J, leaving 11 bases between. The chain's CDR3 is CASSITAGDTQYF. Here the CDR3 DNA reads TGCGCCAGCAGCATAACAGCGGGAGATACGCAGTATTTT.

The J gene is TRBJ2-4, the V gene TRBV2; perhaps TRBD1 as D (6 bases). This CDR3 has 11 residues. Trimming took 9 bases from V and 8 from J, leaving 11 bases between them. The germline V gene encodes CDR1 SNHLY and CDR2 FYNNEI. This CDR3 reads CARASGDIQYF. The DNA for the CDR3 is TGTGCCAGGGCCTCAGGGGACATTCAGTACTTC.

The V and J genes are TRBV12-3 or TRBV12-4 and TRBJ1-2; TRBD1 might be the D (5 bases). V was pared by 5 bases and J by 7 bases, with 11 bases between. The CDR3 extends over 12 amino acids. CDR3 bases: TGTGCCAGCAGTCGGGACTTGAGTGGCTACACCTTC. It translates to CASSRDLSGYTF.

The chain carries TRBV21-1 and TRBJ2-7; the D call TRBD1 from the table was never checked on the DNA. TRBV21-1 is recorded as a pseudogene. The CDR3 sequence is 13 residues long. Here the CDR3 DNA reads TGTGCCAGCACCCGGCCTCACCACGGGGAGCAGTACTTC. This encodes CASTRPHHGEQYF.

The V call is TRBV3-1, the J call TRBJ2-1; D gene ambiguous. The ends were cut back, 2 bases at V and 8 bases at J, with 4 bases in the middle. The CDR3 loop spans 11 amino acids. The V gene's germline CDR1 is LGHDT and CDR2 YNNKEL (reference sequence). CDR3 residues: CASSQHYEQFF. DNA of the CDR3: TGTGCCAGCAGCCAACATTATGAGCAGTTCTTC.

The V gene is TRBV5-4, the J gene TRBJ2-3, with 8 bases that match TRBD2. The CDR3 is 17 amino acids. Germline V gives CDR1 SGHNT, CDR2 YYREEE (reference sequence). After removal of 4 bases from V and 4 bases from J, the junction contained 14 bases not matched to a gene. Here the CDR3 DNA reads TGTGCCAGCAGCCCCTTACGGGCGGGGGGCGGTGCAGATACGCAGTATTTT. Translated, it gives CASSPLRAGGGADTQYF.

CDR3 amino acids: CAWRTSGRTDTQYF. The CDR3 DNA is TGTGCCTGGAGGACTAGCGGGAGAACAGATACGCAGTATTTT. The V and J genes are TRBV30 and TRBJ2-3; TRBD2 aligns across 12 bases. This CDR3 region has 14 residues. Trimming removed 3 bases from V and 3 bases from J; junction bases left unmatched: 1. In germline, CDR1 is GTSNPN, CDR2 SVGIG (reference sequence). Full variable domain (remainder filled in from reference TRBV30 and TRBJ2-3): SQTIHQWPATLVQPVGSPLSLECTVEGTSNPNLYWYRQAAGRGLQLLFYSVGIGQISSEVPQNLSASRPQDRQFILSSKKLLLSDSGFYLCAWRTSGRTDTQYFGPGTRLTVL.

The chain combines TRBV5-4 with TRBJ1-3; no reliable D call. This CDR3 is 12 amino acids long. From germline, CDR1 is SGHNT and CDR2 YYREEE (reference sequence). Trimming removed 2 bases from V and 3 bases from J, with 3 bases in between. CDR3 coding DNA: TGTGCCAGCAGCTTTCGTGGAAACACCATATATTTT. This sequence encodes CASSFRGNTIYF. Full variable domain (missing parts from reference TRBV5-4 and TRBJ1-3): ETGVTQSPTHLIKTRGQQVTLRCSSQSGHNTVSWYQQALGQGPQFIFQYYREEENGRGNFPPRFSGLQFPNYSSELNVNALELDDSALYLCASSFRGNTIYFGEGSWLTVV.

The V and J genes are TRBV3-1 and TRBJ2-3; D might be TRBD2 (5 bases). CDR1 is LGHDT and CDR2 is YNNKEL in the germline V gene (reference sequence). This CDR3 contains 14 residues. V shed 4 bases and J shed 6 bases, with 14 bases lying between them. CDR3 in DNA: TGTGCCAGCAGCCCTGGTTCGGGGAAGGATACGCAGTATTTT. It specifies CASSPGSGKDTQYF.

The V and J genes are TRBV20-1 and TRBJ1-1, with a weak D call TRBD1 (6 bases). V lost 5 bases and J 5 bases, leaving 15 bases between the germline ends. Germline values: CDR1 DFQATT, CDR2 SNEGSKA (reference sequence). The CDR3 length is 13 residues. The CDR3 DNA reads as TGCAGTGCTTGGGGGGCCAGACTTACTGAAGCTTTCTTT. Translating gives CSAWGARLTEAFF.

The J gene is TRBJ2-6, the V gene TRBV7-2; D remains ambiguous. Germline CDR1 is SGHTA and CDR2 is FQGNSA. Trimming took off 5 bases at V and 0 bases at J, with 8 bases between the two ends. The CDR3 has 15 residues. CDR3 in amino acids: CASSPRASGANVLTF. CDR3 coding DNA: TGTGCCAGCAGCCCAAGAGCCTCTGGGGCCAACGTCCTGACTTTC.

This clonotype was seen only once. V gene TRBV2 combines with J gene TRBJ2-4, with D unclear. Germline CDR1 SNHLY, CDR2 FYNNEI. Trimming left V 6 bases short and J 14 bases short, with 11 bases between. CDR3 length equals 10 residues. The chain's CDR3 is CASRRFHKYF. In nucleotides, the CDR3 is TGTGCCAGCAGGCGGTTCCACAAGTACTTC.

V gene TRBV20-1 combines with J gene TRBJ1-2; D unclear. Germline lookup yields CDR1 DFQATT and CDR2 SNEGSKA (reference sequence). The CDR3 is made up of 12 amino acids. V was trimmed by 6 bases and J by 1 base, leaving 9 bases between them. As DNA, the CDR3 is TGCAGTGCCGCACAGAGTAACTATGGCTACACCTTC. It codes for CSAAQSNYGYTF.

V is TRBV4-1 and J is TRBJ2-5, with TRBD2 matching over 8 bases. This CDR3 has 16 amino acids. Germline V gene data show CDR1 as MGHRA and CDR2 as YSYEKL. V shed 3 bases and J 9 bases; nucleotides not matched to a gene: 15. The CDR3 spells CASSHGSTAGVRAQYF. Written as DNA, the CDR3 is TGCGCCAGCAGCCACGGTAGTACAGCGGGGGTCCGGGCCCAGTACTTC.

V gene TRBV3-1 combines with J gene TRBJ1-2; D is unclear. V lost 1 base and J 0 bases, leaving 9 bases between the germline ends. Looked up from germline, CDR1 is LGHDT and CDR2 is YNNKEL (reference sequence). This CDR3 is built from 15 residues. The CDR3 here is CASSQVRTANYGYTF. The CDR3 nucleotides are TGTGCCAGCAGCCAAGTGAGGACCGCTAACTATGGCTACACCTTC.